This T cell receptor beta chain was observed in a study of T cell changes during pregnancy in multiple sclerosis (dated by TCRdb to about 2019). In the study overall: Changes in the T cell repertoire over the course of pregnancy were examined in this study in women with multiple sclerosis.

On this clone: Its antigen remains undetermined. No quality values exist for individual bases; no much larger clone is one base distant.

The library was prepared using the immunoSEQ multiplex PCR assay. Here the immuneACCESS table is served through TCRdb, limited to in-frame sequences with V and J called. Missing clones are a known gap in these copies; in checked studies unresolved V genes cover under half, and the rest lacks a known reason. The sample yields more than 80,000 clones; about 95% were counted once. The biggest ten clones account for around 1.1% of the sample. V loses 5 bases at its end and J loses 8 bases; junction bases beyond the gene matches: 8. Inclusive of the bounding cysteine and phenylalanine, the CDR3 is 15 residues long. Only the CDR3 DNA is retained, 45 bases long and in frame from the first base. Based on the germline V gene, the CDR1 and CDR2 sequences are SGHNT and YENEEA.

The receptor chain draws on TRBV11-3 and TRBJ1-4; the junction holds 10 bases that match TRBD1. This clonotype was sampled from a female donor with multiple sclerosis, enrolled in a pregnancy study. The input for sequencing was peripheral blood, taken in the second trimester of pregnancy. CDR3 protein: CASSARQGAREKLFF. The DNA sequence is as follows: TGTGCCAGCAGCGCCCGACAGGGGGCGCGGGAAAAACTGTTTTTT.